Listed here are 7 T cell receptor beta chains from one sample, sequenced in a study of response to subunit inactivated influenza vaccine. TCRdb reprocessed the RT-PCR reads via MiXCR and lists one record per CDR3 protein. The sample lists about 700,000 distinct CDR3 sequences, approximately 15% occurring once. Source: PBMCs from blood, taken about 12 days after vaccination. All receptors derive from a man aged 50 to 59 who received an inactivated influenza vaccine.

V is TRBV6-5 and J is TRBJ2-5; unclear D gene. The CDR3 length is 14 residues. Germline CDR1 MNHEY, CDR2 SVGAGI. The V end lost 0 bases, the J end lost 5 bases, and 10 bases lay between the germline ends. As DNA, the CDR3 is TGTGCCAGCAGTTACTCGTTTAGAGAGGAGACCCAGTACTTC. Amino acid sequence: CASSYSFREETQYF.

Ten or more counts support this clonotype. The chain combines TRBV12-3 or TRBV12-4 with TRBJ2-3; 7 bases match TRBD2. The trim removed 0 bases at V and 4 bases at J, leaving 13 bases unmatched. This CDR3 region has 18 residues. The CDR3 is CASSLASWGGWSSDTQYF. CDR3 DNA: TGTGCCAGCAGTTTAGCGTCCTGGGGGGGGTGGTCTTCAGATACGCAGTATTTT.

The J gene is TRBJ1-1, the V gene TRBV25-1; D is uncertain. The V gene's germline CDR1 is MGHDK and CDR2 SYGVNS. The CDR3 is 13 residues long. With 6 bases removed from V and 5 bases from J, the gap between germline ends came to 13 bases. DNA for the CDR3: TGTGCCAGCAGATATCACGAGGGAACTGAAGCTTTCTTT. Translation: CASRYHEGTEAFF.

For this clonotype: The junction and the germline gene differ at one end; a read error may be behind it. V is TRBV7-8 and J is TRBJ1-6; D remains unclear. CDR3 length: 17 residues. Germline V lookup: CDR1 SGHVS, CDR2 FQNEAQ. CDR3 in amino acids: CASRLDGRSSYNSPLHF. The CDR3 bases are TGTGCCAGCAGATTAGATGGTCGGAGCTCCTATAATTCACCCCTCCACTTT. Filled out from reference TRBV7-8 and TRBJ1-6, the complete variable domain reads GAGVSQSPRYKVAKRGQDVALRCDPISGHVSLFWYQQALGQGPEFLTYFQNEAQLDKSGLPSDRFFAERPEGSVSTLKIQRTQQEDSAVYLCASRLDGRSSYNSPLHFGNGTRLTVT.

This chain links TRBV12-3 or TRBV12-4 with TRBJ1-6; TRBD1 agrees at 7 bases. J was trimmed by 11 bases and V by 5 bases; bases with no gene match: 12. This CDR3 is 15 amino acids long. The CDR3 reads CASSPTGARYAPLHF. CDR3 sequence (DNA): TGTGCCAGCAGTCCTACAGGGGCGCGATACGCACCCCTCCACTTT.

This clonotype was observed at least ten times. The chain links TRBV7-2 to TRBJ2-7, with a possible D match to TRBD1 (5 bases). Germline values: CDR1 SGHTA, CDR2 FQGNSA. There are 12 residues in the CDR3. Trimming left V 1 base short and J 6 bases short, with 7 bases between. The CDR3 region is CASSLDRGEQYF. The CDR3 DNA follows: TGTGCCAGCAGCTTAGATAGGGGCGAGCAGTACTTC.

This chain links TRBV20-1 with TRBJ2-7, with TRBD2 matching over 7 bases. CDR1 is DFQATT, CDR2 SNEGSKA, per germline (reference sequence). The length of the CDR3 is 16 residues. The trim removed 3 bases at V and 0 bases at J, leaving 11 bases unmatched. CDR3 protein: CSARTIGGRSSYEQYF. Written as DNA, the CDR3 is TGCAGTGCTAGGACGATCGGGGGGAGGTCCTCCTACGAGCAGTACTTC.